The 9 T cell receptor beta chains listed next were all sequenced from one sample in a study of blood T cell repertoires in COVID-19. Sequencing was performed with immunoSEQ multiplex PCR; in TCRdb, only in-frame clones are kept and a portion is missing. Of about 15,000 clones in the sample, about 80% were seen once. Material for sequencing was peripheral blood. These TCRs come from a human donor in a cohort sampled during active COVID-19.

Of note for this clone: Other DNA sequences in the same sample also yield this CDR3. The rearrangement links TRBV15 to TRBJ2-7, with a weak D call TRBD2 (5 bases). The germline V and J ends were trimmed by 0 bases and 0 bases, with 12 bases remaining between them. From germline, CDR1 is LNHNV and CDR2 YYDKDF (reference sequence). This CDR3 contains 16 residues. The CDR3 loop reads CATSRDRGLGSYEQYF. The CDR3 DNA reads TGTGCCACCAGCAGAGATCGGGGTTTGGGCTCCTACGAGCAGTACTTC.

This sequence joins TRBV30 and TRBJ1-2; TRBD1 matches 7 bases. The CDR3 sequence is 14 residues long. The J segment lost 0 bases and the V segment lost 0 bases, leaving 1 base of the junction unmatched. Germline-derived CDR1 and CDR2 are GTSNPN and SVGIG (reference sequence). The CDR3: CAWSVQGTNYGYTF. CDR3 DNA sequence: TGTGCCTGGAGTGTACAGGGGACTAACTATGGCTACACCTTC.

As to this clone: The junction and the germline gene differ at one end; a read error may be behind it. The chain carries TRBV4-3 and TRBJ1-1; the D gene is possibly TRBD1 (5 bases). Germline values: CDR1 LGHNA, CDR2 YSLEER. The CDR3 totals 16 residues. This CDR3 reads CASSQDPVQVNTEAFF. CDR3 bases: TGCGCCAGCAGCCAAGATCCCGTACAGGTGAACACTGAGGCTTTCTTT.

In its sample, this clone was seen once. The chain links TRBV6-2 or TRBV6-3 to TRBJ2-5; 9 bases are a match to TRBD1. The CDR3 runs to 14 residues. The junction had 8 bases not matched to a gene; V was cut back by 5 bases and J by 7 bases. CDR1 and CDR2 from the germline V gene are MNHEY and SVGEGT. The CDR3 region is CASSTPTGGVTQYF. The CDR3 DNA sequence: TGTGCCAGCAGTACACCGACAGGGGGTGTGACCCAGTACTTC.

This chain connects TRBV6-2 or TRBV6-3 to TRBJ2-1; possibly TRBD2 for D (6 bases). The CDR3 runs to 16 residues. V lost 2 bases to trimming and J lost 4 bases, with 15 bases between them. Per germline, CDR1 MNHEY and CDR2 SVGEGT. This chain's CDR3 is CASSYMKGSGYNEQFF. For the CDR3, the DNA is TGTGCCAGCAGTTACATGAAGGGAAGCGGGTACAATGAGCAGTTCTTC.

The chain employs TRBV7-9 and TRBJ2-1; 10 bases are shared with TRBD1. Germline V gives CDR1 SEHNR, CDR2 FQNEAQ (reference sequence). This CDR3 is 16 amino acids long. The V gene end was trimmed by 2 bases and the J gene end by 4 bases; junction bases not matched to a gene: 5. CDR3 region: CASSLRGTGAYNEQFF. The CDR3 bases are TGTGCCAGCAGCTTACGAGGGACAGGGGCTTACAATGAGCAGTTCTTC.

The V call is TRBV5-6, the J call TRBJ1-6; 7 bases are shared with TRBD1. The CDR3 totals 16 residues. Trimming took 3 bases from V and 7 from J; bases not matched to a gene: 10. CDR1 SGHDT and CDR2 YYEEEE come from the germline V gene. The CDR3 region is CASSSSTGRMNSPLHF. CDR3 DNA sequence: TGTGCCAGCAGCTCATCGACAGGGAGGATGAATTCACCCCTCCACTTT.

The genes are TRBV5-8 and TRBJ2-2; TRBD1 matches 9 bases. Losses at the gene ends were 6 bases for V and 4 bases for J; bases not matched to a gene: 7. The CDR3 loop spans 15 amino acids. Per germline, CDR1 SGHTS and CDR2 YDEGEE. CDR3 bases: TGTGCCAGCACCCGACAGGGGGAGGCCACCGGGGAGCTGTTTTTT. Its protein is CASTRQGEATGELFF.

In nucleotides, the CDR3 is TGTGCCAGCAGTTGGGGGGGGACAACAGGCTCCTACGAGCAGTACTTC. Translating it yields CASSWGGTTGSYEQYF. The chain uses TRBV6-2 or TRBV6-3 and TRBJ2-7; D may be TRBD2 (7 bases). CDR1 MNHEY and CDR2 SVGEGT come from the germline V gene. Trimming took off 4 bases at V and 0 bases at J, with 16 bases between the two ends. The CDR3 runs to 16 residues.